Reported below is one T cell receptor beta chain. The target antigen is unknown. The data were taken from a study of blood T cells in healthy people across ages. General study points: TCR beta diversity, measured per million T cells, fell in a roughly linear way with age.

A second PCR of 7 to 11 cycles used a sample-barcoded 5' primer and a J-beta primer mix. Per-sample output comprised a minimum of 3 million paired-end reads containing CDR3. Each CDR3 protein is one row after TCRdb ran MiXCR on the 5' RACE reads. The data show under 2 million distinct CDR3 sequences, around 36% seen once. Researchers report isolating at least 7 million PBMCs per sample. The receptor was isolated from a woman aged 30 to 39 in good health. Sequencing was done on a sample of blood.

DNA of the CDR3: TGTGCCAGCAGCTTCTTCAATTCCGATGAGCAGTTCTTC. It translates to CASSFFNSDEQFF. The gene calls are TRBV11-3 and TRBJ2-1; the D is unclear. This CDR3 comprises 13 residues. The germline V gene encodes CDR1 SGHNT and CDR2 YENEEA. Trimming removed 3 bases from V and 8 bases from J, with 11 bases in between.